This TCR beta chain was retrieved from a study of identical twins. TCRdb redid the calling of the 5' RACE reads with MiXCR, one entry per CDR3 protein. The sample includes under 800,000 distinct CDR3 sequences, roughly 20% of them seen just once. Healthy Caucasians supplied all donations. These same records also appear under a second study, on T cells expressing NK-cell markers. That report adds: Repertoires of TCR beta were obtained from T cells sorted as CD3+CD56+NKG2C+, CD3+CD56+NKG2C- and CD3+CD56-NKG2C+.

Sequencing was performed on PBMCs. The origin of this receptor is a woman aged 18-29 years in good health.

In DNA, the CDR3 is TGCAGTGCGAACGGGGGACTGGGAACTAATGAAAAACTGTTTTTT. It specifies CSANGGLGTNEKLFF. The V gene is TRBV20-1, the J gene TRBJ1-4, with D tentatively TRBD1 (5 bases). Looked up from germline, CDR1 is DFQATT and CDR2 is SNEGSKA (reference sequence). The CDR3 is 15 amino acids. Trimming removed 6 bases at V and 1 base at J, with 15 bases between.